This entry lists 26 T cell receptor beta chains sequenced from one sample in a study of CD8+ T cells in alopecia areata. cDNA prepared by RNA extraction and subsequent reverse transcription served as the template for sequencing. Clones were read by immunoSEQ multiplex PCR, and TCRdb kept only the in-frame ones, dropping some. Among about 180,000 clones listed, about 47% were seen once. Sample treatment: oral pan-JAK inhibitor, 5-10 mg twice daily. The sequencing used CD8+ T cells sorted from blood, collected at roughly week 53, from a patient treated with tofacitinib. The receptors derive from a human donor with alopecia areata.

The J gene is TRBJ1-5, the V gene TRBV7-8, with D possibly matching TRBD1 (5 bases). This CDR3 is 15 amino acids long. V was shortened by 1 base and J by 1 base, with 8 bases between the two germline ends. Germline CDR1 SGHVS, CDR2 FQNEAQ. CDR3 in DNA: TGTGCCAGCAGCTTAGATCGGGGGAGCAATCAGCCCCAGCATTTT. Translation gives CASSLDRGSNQPQHF.

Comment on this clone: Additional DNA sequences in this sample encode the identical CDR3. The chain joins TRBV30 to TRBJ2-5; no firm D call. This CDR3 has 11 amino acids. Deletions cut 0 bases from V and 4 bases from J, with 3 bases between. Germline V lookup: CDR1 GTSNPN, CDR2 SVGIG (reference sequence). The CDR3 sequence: CAWSVLETQYF. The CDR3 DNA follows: TGTGCCTGGAGTGTTTTAGAGACCCAGTACTTC.

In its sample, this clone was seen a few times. The CDR3 region has the DNA TGTGCCAGCAGCAGTAGGGGGCGGCGTGCGAATGAGCAGTTCTTC. Translation: CASSSRGRRANEQFF. This rearrangement joins TRBV14 to TRBJ2-1; 7 bases are a match to TRBD1. This CDR3 region has 15 residues. Germline V gene lookup returns CDR1 SGHDN and CDR2 FVKESK. Germline trimming cut 5 bases from V and 7 bases from J; bases unmatched to any gene: 11.

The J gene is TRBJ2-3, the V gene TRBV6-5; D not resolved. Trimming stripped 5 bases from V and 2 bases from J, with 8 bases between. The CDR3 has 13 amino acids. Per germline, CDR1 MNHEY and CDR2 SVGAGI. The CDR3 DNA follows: TGTGCCAGCAGTCCTATACCCACAGATACGCAGTATTTT. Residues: CASSPIPTDTQYF.

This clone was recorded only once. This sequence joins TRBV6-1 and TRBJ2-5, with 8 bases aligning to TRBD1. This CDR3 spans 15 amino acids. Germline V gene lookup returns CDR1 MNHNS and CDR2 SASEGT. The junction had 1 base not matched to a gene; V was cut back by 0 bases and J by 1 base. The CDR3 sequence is CASSEAGQAQETQYF. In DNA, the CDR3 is TGTGCCAGCAGTGAAGCGGGACAGGCCCAAGAGACCCAGTACTTC.

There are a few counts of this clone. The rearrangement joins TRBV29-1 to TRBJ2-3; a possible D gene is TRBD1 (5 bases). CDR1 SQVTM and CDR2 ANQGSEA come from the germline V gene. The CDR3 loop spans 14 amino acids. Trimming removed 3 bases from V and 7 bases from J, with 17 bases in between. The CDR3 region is CSVEGQGLRNTQYF. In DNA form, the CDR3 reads TGCAGCGTTGAGGGGCAGGGTTTAAGGAATACGCAGTATTTT.

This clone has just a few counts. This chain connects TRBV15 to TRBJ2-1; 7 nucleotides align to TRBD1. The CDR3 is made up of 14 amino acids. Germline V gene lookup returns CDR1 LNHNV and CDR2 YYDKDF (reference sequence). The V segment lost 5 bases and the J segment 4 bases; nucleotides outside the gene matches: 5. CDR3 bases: TGTGCCACCAGCTACAAGGACAGGTACAATGAGCAGTTCTTC. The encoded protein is CATSYKDRYNEQFF.

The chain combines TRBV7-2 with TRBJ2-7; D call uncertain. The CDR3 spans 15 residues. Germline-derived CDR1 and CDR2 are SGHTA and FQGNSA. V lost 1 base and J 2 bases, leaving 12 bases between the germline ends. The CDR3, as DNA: TGTGCCAGCAGCTTAGGGCCCTACGACACCTACGAGCAGTACTTC. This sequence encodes CASSLGPYDTYEQYF.

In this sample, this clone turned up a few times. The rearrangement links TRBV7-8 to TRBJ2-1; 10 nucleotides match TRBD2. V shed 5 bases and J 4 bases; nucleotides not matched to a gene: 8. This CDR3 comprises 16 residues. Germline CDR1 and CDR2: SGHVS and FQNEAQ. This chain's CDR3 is CASSPSLAGVYNEQFF. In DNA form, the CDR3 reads TGTGCCAGCAGCCCTAGTCTAGCGGGGGTATACAATGAGCAGTTCTTC.

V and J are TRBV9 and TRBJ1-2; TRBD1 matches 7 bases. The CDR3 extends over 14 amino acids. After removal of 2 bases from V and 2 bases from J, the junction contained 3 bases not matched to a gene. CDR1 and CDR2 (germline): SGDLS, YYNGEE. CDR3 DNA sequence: TGTGCCAGCAGCGTGCAGGGACAGAACTATGGCTACACCTTC. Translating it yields CASSVQGQNYGYTF.

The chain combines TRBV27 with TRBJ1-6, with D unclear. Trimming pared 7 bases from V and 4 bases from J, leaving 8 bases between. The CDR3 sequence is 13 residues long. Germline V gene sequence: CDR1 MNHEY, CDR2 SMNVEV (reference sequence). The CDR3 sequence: CASNGGYNSPLHF. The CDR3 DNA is TGTGCCAGCAACGGCGGTTATAATTCACCCCTCCACTTT.

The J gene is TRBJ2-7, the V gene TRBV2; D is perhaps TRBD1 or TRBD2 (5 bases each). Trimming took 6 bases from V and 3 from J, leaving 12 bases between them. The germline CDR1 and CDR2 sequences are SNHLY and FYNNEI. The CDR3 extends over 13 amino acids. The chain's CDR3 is CASSPGTGYEQYF. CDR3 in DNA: TGTGCCAGCAGCCCAGGGACCGGCTACGAGCAGTACTTC.

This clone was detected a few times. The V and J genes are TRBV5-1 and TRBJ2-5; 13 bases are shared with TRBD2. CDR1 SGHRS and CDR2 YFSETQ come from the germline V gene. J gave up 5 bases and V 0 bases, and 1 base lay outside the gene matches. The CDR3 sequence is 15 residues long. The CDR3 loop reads CASSLGTSGGETQYF. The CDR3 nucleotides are TGCGCCAGCAGCTTGGGGACTAGCGGGGGCGAGACCCAGTACTTC.

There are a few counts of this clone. DNA of the CDR3: TGCGCCAGCAGCTCCGGTGACGGAGATAGCAATCAGCCCCAGCATTTT. It yields the protein CASSSGDGDSNQPQHF. The chain employs TRBV5-1 and TRBJ1-5; D remains ambiguous. Germline CDR1 SGHRS, CDR2 YFSETQ. CDR3 length: 16 amino acids. Between the trimmed V and J ends, which lost 3 bases and 0 bases, there was a span of 13 bases.

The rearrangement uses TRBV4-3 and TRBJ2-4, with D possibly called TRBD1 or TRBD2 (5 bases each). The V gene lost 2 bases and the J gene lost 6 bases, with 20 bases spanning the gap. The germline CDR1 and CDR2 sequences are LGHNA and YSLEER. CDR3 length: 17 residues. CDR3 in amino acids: CASSQYPPRGDGNIQYF. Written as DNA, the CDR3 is TGCGCCAGCAGCCAATACCCCCCTAGAGGGGACGGAAACATTCAGTACTTC.

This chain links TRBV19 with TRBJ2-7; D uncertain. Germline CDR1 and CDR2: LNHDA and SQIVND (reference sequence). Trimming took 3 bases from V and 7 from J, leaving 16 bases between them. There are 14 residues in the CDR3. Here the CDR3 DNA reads TGTGCCAGTAGTATGAGGACGGCCAGTTTGGAGCAGTACTTC. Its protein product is CASSMRTASLEQYF.

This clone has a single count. The CDR3: CASSFWGYEQYF. For the CDR3, the DNA is TGTGCCAGCAGTTTTTGGGGCTACGAGCAGTACTTC. The chain employs TRBV13 and TRBJ2-7; D unclear. Looked up from germline, CDR1 is PRHDT and CDR2 is FYEKMQ (reference sequence). V shed 6 bases and J shed 3 bases, with 9 bases lying between them. The CDR3 is made up of 12 amino acids.

The CDR3 nucleotides are TGTGCCAGCAGCGTAGGGACAGTAGCGGATTCACCCCTCCACTTT. Its protein product is CASSVGTVADSPLHF. The rearrangement joins TRBV9 to TRBJ1-6; D is perhaps TRBD1 (6 bases). The ends were cut back, 0 bases at V and 8 bases at J, with 12 bases in the middle. The CDR3 consists of 15 residues. Germline assignment: CDR1 SGDLS and CDR2 YYNGEE. The entire variable domain, with the rest obtained from reference TRBV9 and TRBJ1-6, is as follows: DSGVTQTPKHLITATGQRVTLRCSPRSGDLSVYWYQQSLDQGLQFLIQYYNGEERAKGNILERFSAQQFPDLHSELNLSSLELGDSALYFCASSVGTVADSPLHFGNGTRLTVT.

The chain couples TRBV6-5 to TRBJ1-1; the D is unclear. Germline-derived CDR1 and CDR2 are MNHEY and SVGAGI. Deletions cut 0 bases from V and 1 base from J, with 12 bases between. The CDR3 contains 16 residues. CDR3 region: CASSYSLASGNTEAFF. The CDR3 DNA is TGTGCCAGCAGTTACTCGTTAGCCTCTGGGAACACTGAAGCTTTCTTT.

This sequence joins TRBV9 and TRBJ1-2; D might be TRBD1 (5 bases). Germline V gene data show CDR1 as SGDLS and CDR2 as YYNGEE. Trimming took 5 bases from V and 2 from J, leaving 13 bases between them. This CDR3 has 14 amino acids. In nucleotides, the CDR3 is TGTGCCAGCAGTGGGACGGAGGGAAACTATGGCTACACCTTC. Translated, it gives CASSGTEGNYGYTF.

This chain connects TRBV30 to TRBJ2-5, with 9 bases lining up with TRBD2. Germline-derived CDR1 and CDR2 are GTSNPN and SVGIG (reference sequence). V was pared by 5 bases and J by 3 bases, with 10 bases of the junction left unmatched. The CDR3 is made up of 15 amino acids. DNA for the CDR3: TGTGCCTGGGATATAAGCCCTAGCGGGAAAGAGACCCAGTACTTC. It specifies CAWDISPSGKETQYF.

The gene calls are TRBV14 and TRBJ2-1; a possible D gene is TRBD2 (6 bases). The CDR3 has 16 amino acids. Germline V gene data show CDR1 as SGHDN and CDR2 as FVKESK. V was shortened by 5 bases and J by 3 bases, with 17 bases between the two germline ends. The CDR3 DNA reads TGTGCCAGCAGCTCACCGGGACTCCCGAACTACAATGAGCAGTTCTTC. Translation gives CASSSPGLPNYNEQFF.

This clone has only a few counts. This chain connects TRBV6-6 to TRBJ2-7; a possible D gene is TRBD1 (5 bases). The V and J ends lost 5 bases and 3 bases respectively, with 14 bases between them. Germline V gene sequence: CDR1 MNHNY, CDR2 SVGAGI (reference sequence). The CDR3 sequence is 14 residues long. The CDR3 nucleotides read TGTGCCAGCAGTAAGGACATGAGAATCTACGAGCAGTACTTC. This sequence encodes CASSKDMRIYEQYF.

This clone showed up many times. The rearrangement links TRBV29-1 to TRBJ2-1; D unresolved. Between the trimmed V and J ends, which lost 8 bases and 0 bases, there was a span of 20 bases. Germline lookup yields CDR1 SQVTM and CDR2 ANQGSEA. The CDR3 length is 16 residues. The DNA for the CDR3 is TGCAGCACCAGTTCGGACGTTACAAGCTCCTACAATGAGCAGTTCTTC. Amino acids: CSTSSDVTSSYNEQFF.

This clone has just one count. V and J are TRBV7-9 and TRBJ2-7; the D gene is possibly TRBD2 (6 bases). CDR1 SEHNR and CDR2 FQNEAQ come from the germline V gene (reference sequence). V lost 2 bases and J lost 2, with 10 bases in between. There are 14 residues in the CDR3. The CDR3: CASSLRDFPYEQYF. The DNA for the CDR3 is TGTGCCAGCAGCTTAAGGGACTTCCCCTACGAGCAGTACTTC.

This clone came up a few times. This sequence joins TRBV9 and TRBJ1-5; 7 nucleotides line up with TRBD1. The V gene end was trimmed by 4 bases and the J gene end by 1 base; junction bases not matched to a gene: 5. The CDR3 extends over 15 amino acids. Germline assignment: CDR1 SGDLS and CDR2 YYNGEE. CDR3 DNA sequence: TGTGCCAGCAGCCCGACAGGGACAAGCAATCAGCCCCAGCATTTT. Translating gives CASSPTGTSNQPQHF.